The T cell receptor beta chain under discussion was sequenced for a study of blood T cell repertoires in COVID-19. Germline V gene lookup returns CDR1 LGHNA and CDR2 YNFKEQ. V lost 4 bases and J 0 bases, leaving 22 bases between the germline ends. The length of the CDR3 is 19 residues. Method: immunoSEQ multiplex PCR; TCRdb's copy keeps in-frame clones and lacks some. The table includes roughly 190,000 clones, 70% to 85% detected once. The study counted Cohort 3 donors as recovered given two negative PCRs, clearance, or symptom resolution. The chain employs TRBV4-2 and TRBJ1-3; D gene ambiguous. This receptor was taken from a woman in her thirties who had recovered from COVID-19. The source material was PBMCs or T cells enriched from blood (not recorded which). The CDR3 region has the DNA TGTGCCAGCAGCCGAGGGATACAGCGGCCCAGTGGCTCTGGAAACACCATATATTTT. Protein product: CASSRGIQRPSGSGNTIYF.